Presented here are 21 T cell receptor beta chains from one specimen sequenced in a study of human T cells and chemical hapten exposure. The total RNA was obtained from whole blood that was not fractionated. A single record per CDR3 protein comes from TCRdb applying MiXCR to the 5' RACE reads. The table lists more than 75,000 distinct CDR3 sequences, less than 20% of them singletons. These TCRs come from a female donor in good health.

CDR3 sequence: CASSPWTDRFNQPQHF. The CDR3 DNA reads TGTGCCAGCAGTCCCTGGACTGACAGGTTCAATCAGCCCCAGCATTTT. The chain has TRBV6-5 and TRBJ1-5; D is possibly TRBD1 (6 bases). This CDR3 is built from 16 residues. The germline V and J ends were trimmed by 5 bases and 3 bases, with 17 bases remaining between them. Germline lookup yields CDR1 MNHEY and CDR2 SVGAGI.

The chain recombines TRBV4-1 with TRBJ1-3; no clear D. The V gene lost 0 bases and the J gene lost 2 bases, with 8 bases spanning the gap. The CDR3 has 15 amino acids. Germline CDR1 and CDR2: MGHRA and YSYEKL. The chain's CDR3 is CASSQEGSPGNTIYF. DNA for the CDR3: TGCGCCAGCAGCCAAGAGGGCAGTCCTGGAAACACCATATATTTT.

J is TRBJ1-1 and V is TRBV29-1, with TRBD1 matching 11 bases. The CDR3 length is 14 residues. Germline V gene data show CDR1 as SQVTM and CDR2 as ANQGSEA. The junction had 9 bases not matched to a gene; V was cut back by 8 bases and J by 4 bases. Here the CDR3 DNA reads TGCAGCACCCTCGAGGGACAGGGGGGCACTGAAGCTTTCTTT. Protein product: CSTLEGQGGTEAFF.

The rearrangement uses TRBV20-1 and TRBJ2-2, with 9 bases matching TRBD2. CDR3 length: 14 residues. Trimming removed 2 bases from V and 5 bases from J; junction bases left unmatched: 3. Germline assignment: CDR1 DFQATT and CDR2 SNEGSKA (reference sequence). CDR3 in amino acids: CSARLAGLTGELFF. CDR3 DNA: TGCAGTGCTAGACTAGCGGGACTTACCGGGGAGCTGTTTTTT.

This clonotype came up a few times. The chain recombines TRBV6-1 with TRBJ1-1; TRBD1 aligns across 7 bases. V trimming: 11 bases; J trimming: 3 bases; junction bases outside the gene matches: 9. From germline, CDR1 is MNHNS and CDR2 SASEGT. The CDR3 is 13 residues long. The CDR3 region has the DNA TGTGCCGGCCGACAGGGTTTGGACACTGAAGCTTTCTTT. It specifies CAGRQGLDTEAFF.

This chain connects TRBV20-1 to TRBJ2-7; D is ambiguous. The CDR3 extends over 15 amino acids. Trimming took off 0 bases at V and 4 bases at J, with 16 bases between the two ends. Germline V gene sequence: CDR1 DFQATT, CDR2 SNEGSKA (reference sequence). The CDR3: CSAREGGAGVYEQYF. In nucleotides, the CDR3 is TGCAGTGCTAGAGAAGGTGGAGCAGGTGTATACGAGCAGTACTTC.

This chain uses TRBV27 with TRBJ2-7; D is possibly TRBD1 (5 bases). Germline-derived CDR1 and CDR2 are MNHEY and SMNVEV (reference sequence). This CDR3 spans 13 amino acids. Trimming cost V 5 bases and J 7 bases, with 15 bases left between them. DNA for the CDR3: TGTGCCAGCAGTATGTCCCCAAGGGGTGAGCAGTACTTC. Protein sequence: CASSMSPRGEQYF.

The genes are TRBV5-1 and TRBJ2-5; D is unresolved. The CDR3 sequence is 12 residues long. V gave up 4 bases and J gave up 1 base, with 5 bases separating them. Germline V lookup: CDR1 SGHRS, CDR2 YFSETQ. The CDR3 DNA reads as TGCGCCAGCAGCGCAACCCAAGAGACCCAGTACTTC. Translation gives CASSATQETQYF.

This sequence joins TRBV20-1 and TRBJ1-2, with D possibly matching TRBD1 (5 bases). The CDR3 length is 14 residues. Germline V gene lookup returns CDR1 DFQATT and CDR2 SNEGSKA (reference sequence). V was trimmed by 0 bases and J by 10 bases, leaving 18 bases between them. In nucleotides, the CDR3 is TGCAGTGCTAGAGATTTTCAGGGACCCCCTATCTACACCTTC. Its protein product is CSARDFQGPPIYTF.

This rearrangement joins TRBV27 to TRBJ1-1; no definite D call. Germline V CDR1 and CDR2: MNHEY, SMNVEV (reference sequence). V gave up 6 bases and J gave up 1 base, with 12 bases separating them. The length of the CDR3 is 14 residues. The CDR3 reads CASRLGDENTEAFF. The DNA for the CDR3 is TGTGCCAGCAGGCTCGGGGATGAGAACACTGAAGCTTTCTTT.

This clonotype was found a few times. V usage is TRBV29-1 and J usage is TRBJ2-2; 13 bases are shared with TRBD2. The V and J ends lost 1 base and 5 bases, in that order; junction bases with no gene match: 7. The CDR3 covers 17 residues. Germline CDR1 SQVTM, CDR2 ANQGSEA. DNA for the CDR3: TGCAGCGTTGAAGGCCTCCGGACTAGCGGGGGAACCGGGGAGCTGTTTTTT. Translation gives CSVEGLRTSGGTGELFF.

This clonotype was counted ten times or more. The genes are TRBV7-6 and TRBJ2-3, with unresolved D. Trimming left V 2 bases short and J 4 bases short, with 7 bases between. CDR1 SGHVS and CDR2 FNYEAQ come from the germline V gene. This CDR3 region has 13 residues. The CDR3 nucleotides are TGTGCCAGCAGCTTACGCGCGGCAGATACGCAGTATTTT. Translated, it gives CASSLRAADTQYF.

Regarding this clonotype: The conserved closing phenylalanine or tryptophan is absent in this CDR3, likely reflecting a read error. The rearrangement uses TRBV7-2 and TRBJ2-5; D could derive from TRBD1 or TRBD2 (5 bases each). Germline V gene data show CDR1 as SGHTA and CDR2 as FQGNSA. CDR3 length: 13 residues. Trimming took off 4 bases at V and 5 bases at J, with 11 bases between the two ends. CDR3 in DNA: TGTGCCAGCAGCTCGGGACGGCGGGAGACCCAGTACCTC. It translates to CASSSGRRETQYL.

This clonotype showed up just a few times. The chain has TRBV6-2 or TRBV6-3 and TRBJ1-1, with D possibly TRBD1 on 5 matching bases. Trimming pared 5 bases from V and 1 base from J, leaving 14 bases between. CDR1 and CDR2 from the germline V gene are MNHEY and SVGEGT. This CDR3 has 15 residues. The CDR3 nucleotides are TGTGCCAGCAGTAGTCTGGGGGTCCCGAACACTGAAGCTTTCTTT. As protein: CASSSLGVPNTEAFF.

In its sample, this clonotype was seen a few times. CDR3 loop: CAISESDGSNEKLFF. The CDR3 DNA sequence: TGTGCCATCAGTGAGTCGGACGGATCTAATGAAAAACTGTTTTTT. The genes are TRBV10-3 and TRBJ1-4; no reliable D call. Germline V gene sequence: CDR1 ENHRY, CDR2 SYGVKD. The germline V and J ends were trimmed by 0 bases and 3 bases, with 8 bases remaining between them. This CDR3 is built from 15 residues.

The chain joins TRBV6-5 to TRBJ1-1; D unresolved. The V end lost 6 bases, the J end lost 2 bases, and 13 bases lay between the germline ends. This CDR3 region has 14 residues. Germline CDR1 reads MNHEY; CDR2 reads SVGAGI. The CDR3 spells CASRATSHNTEAFF. CDR3 coding DNA: TGTGCCAGCAGGGCCACTTCTCATAACACTGAAGCTTTCTTT.

This chain links TRBV28 with TRBJ2-1; 16 nucleotides align to TRBD2. CDR1 is MDHEN, CDR2 SYDVKM, per germline. V lost 2 bases and J lost 2; bases outside the gene matches: 0. The CDR3 is made up of 17 amino acids. The CDR3 protein is CASSLGTSGRAYNEQFF. CDR3 sequence (DNA): TGTGCCAGCAGTTTAGGGACTAGCGGGAGGGCCTACAATGAGCAGTTCTTC.

This clonotype was picked up a small number of times. The V gene is TRBV2, the J gene TRBJ2-7; a possible D gene is TRBD2 (5 bases). V gave up 5 bases and J gave up 6 bases, with 14 bases separating them. CDR3 length equals 13 residues. The germline CDR1 and CDR2 sequences are SNHLY and FYNNEI. For the CDR3, the DNA is TGTGCCAGCAGTATCCTGGAGGCAGGCGAGCAGTACTTC. It codes for CASSILEAGEQYF.

This chain uses TRBV20-1 with TRBJ2-7, with TRBD2 as a possible D gene (6 bases). The germline gives CDR1 DFQATT, CDR2 SNEGSKA (reference sequence). V lost 7 bases, J lost 5 bases, and 18 bases lay in between. This CDR3 region has 13 residues. This CDR3 reads CSGAGTRRDEQYF. CDR3 DNA: TGCAGTGGGGCCGGGACCCGGAGGGACGAGCAGTACTTC.

This clonotype was counted a few times. The chain is built from TRBV10-3 and TRBJ2-1, with 12 positions matching TRBD2. Per germline, CDR1 ENHRY and CDR2 SYGVKD. The CDR3 has 15 residues. V lost 6 bases to trimming and J lost 7 bases; unmatched junction nucleotides: 7. CDR3 sequence reads: CAISQTSGSSNEQFF. In DNA form, the CDR3 reads TGTGCCATCAGCCAGACTAGCGGGAGCTCTAATGAGCAGTTCTTC.

A few counts support this clonotype. The chain couples TRBV7-9 to TRBJ1-1, with TRBD1 matching over 10 bases. Germline CDR1 and CDR2: SEHNR and FQNEAQ (reference sequence). This CDR3 spans 17 amino acids. The J segment lost 6 bases and the V segment lost 5 bases, leaving 15 bases of the junction unmatched. Written as DNA, the CDR3 is TGTGCCAGCAGCCCCGGGACAGGGGCGCCCGAGGGGGCTGAAGCTTTCTTT. Its protein is CASSPGTGAPEGAEAFF.